The present T cell receptor beta chain was sequenced within a study of T cell changes during pregnancy in multiple sclerosis. The CDR3 runs to 14 residues. The V end lost 5 bases, the J end lost 1 base, and 9 bases lay between the germline ends. Germline V gene data show CDR1 as MDHEN and CDR2 as SYDVKM. Profiled with immunoSEQ multiplex PCR; TCRdb holds only in-frame clones, not every one. The repertoire holds around 80,000 clones, with about 92% as singletons. The V and J genes are TRBV28 and TRBJ2-1; no clear D. The starting material was peripheral blood, obtained before pregnancy. This receptor was identified in a female donor with multiple sclerosis, enrolled in a pregnancy study. CDR3 sequence (DNA): TGTGCCAGCAGTCCAGGTGGTTCCTACAATGAGCAGTTCTTC. Encoded protein: CASSPGGSYNEQFF.